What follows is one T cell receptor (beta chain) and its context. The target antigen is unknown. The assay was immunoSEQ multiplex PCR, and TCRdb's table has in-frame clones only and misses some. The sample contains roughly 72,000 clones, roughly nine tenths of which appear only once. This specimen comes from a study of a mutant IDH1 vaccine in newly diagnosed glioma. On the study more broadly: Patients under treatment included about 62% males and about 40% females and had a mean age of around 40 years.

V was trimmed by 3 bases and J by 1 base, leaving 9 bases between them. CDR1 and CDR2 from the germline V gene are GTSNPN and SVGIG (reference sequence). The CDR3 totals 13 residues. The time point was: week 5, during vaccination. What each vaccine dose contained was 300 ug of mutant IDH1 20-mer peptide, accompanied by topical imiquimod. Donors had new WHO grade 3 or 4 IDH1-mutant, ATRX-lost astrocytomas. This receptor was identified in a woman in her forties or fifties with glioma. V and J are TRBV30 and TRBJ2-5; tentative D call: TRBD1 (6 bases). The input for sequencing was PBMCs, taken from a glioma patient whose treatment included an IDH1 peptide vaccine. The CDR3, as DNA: TGTGCCTGGAGGAGGGGGACCCAAGAGACCCAGTACTTC. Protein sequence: CAWRRGTQETQYF.